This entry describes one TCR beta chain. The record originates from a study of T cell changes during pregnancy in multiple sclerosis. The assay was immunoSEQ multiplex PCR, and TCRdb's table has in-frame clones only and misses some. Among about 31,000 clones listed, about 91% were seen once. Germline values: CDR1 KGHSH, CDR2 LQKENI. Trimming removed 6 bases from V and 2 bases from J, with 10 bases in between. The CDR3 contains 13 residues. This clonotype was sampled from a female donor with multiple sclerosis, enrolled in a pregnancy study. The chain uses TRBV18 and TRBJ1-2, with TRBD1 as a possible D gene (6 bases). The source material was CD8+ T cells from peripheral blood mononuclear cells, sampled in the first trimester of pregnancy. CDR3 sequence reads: CASSETGNYGYTF. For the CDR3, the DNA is TGTGCCAGCTCGGAAACAGGGAACTATGGCTACACCTTC.